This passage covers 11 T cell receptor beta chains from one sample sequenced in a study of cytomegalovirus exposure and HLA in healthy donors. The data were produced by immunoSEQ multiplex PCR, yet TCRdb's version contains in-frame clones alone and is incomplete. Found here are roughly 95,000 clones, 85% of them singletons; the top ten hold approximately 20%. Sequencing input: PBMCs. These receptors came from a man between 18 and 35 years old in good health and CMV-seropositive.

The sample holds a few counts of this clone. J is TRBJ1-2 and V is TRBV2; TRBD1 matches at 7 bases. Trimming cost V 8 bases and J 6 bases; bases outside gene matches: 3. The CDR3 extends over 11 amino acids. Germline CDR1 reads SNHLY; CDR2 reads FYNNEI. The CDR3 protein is CASEDRDGYTF. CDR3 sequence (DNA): TGTGCCAGCGAAGACAGGGATGGCTACACCTTC.

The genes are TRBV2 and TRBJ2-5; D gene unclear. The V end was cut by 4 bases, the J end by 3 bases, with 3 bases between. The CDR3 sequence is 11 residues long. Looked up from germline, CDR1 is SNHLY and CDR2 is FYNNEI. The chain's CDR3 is CASSVEETQYF. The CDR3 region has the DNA TGTGCCAGCAGTGTAGAAGAGACCCAGTACTTC.

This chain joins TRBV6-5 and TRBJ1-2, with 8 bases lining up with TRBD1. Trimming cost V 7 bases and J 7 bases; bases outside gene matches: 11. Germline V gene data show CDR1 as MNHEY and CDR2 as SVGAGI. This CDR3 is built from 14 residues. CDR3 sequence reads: CASTSPGQVVGYTF. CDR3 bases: TGTGCCAGCACCTCTCCGGGACAGGTAGTTGGCTACACCTTC.

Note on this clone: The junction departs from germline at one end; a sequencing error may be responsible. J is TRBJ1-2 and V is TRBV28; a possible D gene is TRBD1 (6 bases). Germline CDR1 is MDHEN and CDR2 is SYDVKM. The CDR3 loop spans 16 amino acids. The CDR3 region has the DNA TGTGCCAGCACTTTACCCGGGGGGGGCCGGATCTATGGCTACACCTTC. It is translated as CASTLPGGGRIYGYTF.

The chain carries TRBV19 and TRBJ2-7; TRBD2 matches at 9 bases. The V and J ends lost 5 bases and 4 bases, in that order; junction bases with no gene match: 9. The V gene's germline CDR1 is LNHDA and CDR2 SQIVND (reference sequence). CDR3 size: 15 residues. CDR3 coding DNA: TGTGCCAGTAGTGCCCTGGCGGGAGGGCCGTACGAGCAGTACTTC. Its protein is CASSALAGGPYEQYF.

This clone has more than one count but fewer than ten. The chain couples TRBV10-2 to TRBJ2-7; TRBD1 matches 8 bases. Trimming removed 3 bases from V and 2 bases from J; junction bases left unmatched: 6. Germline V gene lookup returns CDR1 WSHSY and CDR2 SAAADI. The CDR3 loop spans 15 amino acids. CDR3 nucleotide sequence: TGCGCCAGCAGTGACGTGACAGGGGCCCCCTACGAGCAGTACGTC. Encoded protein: CASSDVTGAPYEQYV.

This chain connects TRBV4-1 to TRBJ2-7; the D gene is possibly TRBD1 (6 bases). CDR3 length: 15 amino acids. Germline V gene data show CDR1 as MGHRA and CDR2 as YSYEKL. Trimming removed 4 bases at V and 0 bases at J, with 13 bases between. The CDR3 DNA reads TGCGCCAGCAGCCCACAGGGAAGGAGCTCCTACGAGCAGTACTTC. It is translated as CASSPQGRSSYEQYF.

CDR3 in amino acids: CSVEGAGYSYNEQFF. The CDR3 region has the DNA TGCAGCGTTGAAGGGGCAGGCTATTCCTACAATGAGCAGTTCTTC. The chain has TRBV29-1 and TRBJ2-1; D remains unclear. The CDR3 totals 15 residues. Trimming took 1 base from V and 1 from J, leaving 11 bases between them. CDR1 and CDR2 (germline): SQVTM, ANQGSEA.

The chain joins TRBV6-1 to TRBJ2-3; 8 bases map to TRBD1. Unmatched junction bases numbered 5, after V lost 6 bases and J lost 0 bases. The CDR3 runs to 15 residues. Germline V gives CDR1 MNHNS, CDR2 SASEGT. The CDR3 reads CASRMTGASTDTQYF. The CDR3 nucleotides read TGTGCCAGCAGGATGACAGGGGCAAGCACAGATACGCAGTATTTT.

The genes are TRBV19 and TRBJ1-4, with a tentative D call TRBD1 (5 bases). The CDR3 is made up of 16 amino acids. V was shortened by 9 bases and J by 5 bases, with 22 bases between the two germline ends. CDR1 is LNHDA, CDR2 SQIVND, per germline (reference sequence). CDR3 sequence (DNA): TGTGCCAGCCAACGACGGCCCGGGGGGGAAAATGAAAAACTGTTTTTT. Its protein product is CASQRRPGGENEKLFF.

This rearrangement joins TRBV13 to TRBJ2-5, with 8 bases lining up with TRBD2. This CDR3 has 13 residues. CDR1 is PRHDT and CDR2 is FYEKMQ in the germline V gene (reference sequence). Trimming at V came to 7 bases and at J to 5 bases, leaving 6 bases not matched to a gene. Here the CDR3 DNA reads TGTGCCAGCAACAAGCGGGAGTTCGAGACCCAGTACTTC. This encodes CASNKREFETQYF.